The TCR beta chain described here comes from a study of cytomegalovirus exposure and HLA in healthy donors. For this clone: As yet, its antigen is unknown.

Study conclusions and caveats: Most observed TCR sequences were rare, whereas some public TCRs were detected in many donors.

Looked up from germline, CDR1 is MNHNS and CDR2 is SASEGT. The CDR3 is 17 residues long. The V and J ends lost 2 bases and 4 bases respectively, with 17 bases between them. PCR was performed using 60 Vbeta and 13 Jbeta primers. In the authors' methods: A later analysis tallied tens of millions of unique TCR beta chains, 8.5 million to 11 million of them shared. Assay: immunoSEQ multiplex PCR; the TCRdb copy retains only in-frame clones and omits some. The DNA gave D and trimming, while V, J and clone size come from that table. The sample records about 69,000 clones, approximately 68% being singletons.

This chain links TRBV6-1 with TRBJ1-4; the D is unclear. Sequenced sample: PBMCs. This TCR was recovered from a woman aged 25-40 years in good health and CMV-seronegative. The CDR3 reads CASSELAGFGFNEKLFF. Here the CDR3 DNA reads TGTGCCAGCAGTGAACTGGCCGGGTTTGGTTTTAATGAAAAACTGTTTTTT.